This T cell receptor beta chain was observed in a study of blood T cell repertoires in COVID-19. Whole-study context: The study drew acute and convalescent COVID-19 samples from the United States, Italy and Spain.

In the authors' methods: Reference gene primer amplification yielded estimated nucleated cell counts. The protocol was immunoSEQ multiplex PCR, while the TCRdb copy is restricted to in-frame clones and leaves out a portion. That table supplies the V and J calls and clone size; D and trimming were determined from the DNA. The sample has about 150,000 clones; around 82% are singletons. Losses at the gene ends were 5 bases for V and 8 bases for J; bases not matched to a gene: 7. The CDR3 has 15 amino acids. In germline, CDR1 is LGHDT, CDR2 YNNKEL (reference sequence). The rearrangement links TRBV3-1 (or the pseudogene TRBV3-2) to TRBJ1-6; 9 nucleotides align to TRBD1. The material sequenced was peripheral blood. This receptor was obtained from a human donor with acute or convalescent COVID-19. The donor label of this sample is uncertain. The CDR3 reads CASSSLGQGDSPLHF. The CDR3 DNA reads as TGTGCCAGCAGCTCACTGGGACAGGGTGATTCACCCCTCCACTTT.